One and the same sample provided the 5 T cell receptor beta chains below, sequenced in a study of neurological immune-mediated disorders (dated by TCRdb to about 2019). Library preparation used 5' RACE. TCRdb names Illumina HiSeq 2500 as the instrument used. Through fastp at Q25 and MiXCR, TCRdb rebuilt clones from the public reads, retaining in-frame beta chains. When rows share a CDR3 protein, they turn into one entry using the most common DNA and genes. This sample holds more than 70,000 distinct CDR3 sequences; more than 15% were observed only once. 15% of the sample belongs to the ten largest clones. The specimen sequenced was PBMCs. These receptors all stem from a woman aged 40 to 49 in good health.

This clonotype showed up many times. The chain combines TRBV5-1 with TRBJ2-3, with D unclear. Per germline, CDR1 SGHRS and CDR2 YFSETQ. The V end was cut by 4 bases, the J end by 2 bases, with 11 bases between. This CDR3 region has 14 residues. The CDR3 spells CASSADQVTDTQYF. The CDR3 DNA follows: TGCGCCAGCAGCGCCGATCAGGTCACAGATACGCAGTATTTT.

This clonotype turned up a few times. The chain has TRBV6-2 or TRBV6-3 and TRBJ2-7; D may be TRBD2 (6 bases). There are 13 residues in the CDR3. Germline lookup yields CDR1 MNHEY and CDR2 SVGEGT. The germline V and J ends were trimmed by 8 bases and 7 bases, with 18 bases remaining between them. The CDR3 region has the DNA TGTGCCAGCCGGGACTCTTCCCTAGAGGAGCAGTACGTC. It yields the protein CASRDSSLEEQYV.

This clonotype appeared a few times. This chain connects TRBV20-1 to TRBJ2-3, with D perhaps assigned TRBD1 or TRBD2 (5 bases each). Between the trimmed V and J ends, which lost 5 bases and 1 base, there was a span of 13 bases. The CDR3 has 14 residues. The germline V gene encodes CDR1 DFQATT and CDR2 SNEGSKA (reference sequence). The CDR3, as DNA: TGCAGTGCTCTCGGGACCCTCGGCACAGATACGCAGTATTTT. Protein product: CSALGTLGTDTQYF.

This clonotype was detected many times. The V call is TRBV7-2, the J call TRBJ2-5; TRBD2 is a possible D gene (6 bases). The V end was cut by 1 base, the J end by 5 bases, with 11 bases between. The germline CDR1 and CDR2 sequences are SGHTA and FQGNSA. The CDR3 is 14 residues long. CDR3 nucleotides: TGTGCCAGCAGCTTAGTCGGAGGGTGGGAGACCCAGTACTTC. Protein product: CASSLVGGWETQYF. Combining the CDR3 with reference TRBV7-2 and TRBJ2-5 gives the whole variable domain GAGVSQSPSNKVTEKGKDVELRCDPISGHTALYWYRQSLGQGLEFLIYFQGNSAPDKSGLPSDRFSAERTGGSVSTLTIQRTQQEDSAVYLCASSLVGGWETQYFGPGTRLLVL.

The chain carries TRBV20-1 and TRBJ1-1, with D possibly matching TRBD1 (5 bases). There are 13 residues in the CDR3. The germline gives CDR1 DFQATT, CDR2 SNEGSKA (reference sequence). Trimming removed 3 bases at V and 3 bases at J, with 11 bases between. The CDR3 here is CSASGGGDTEAFF. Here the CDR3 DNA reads TGCAGTGCTAGCGGGGGAGGGGACACTGAAGCTTTCTTT.